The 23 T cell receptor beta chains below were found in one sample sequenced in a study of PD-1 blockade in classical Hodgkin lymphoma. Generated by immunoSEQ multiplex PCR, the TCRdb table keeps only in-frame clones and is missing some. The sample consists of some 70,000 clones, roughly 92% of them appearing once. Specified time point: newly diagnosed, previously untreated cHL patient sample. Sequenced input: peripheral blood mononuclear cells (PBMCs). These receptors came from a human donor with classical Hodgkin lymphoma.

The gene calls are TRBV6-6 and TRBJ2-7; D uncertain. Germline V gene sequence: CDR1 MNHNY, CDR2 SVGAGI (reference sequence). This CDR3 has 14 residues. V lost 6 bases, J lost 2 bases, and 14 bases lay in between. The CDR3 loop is CASRAFISPYEQYF. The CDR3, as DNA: TGTGCCAGCAGGGCTTTTATCAGCCCCTACGAGCAGTACTTC.

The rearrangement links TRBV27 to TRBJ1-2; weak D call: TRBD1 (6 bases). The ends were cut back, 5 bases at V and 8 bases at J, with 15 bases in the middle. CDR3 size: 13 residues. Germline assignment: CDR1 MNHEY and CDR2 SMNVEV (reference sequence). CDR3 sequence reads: CASSVAGARGYTF. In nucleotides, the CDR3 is TGTGCCAGCAGTGTGGCAGGGGCCAGGGGCTACACCTTC.

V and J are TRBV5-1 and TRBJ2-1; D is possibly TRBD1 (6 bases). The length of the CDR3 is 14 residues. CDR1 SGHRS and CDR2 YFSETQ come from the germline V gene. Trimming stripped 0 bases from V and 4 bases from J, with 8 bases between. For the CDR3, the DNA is TGCGCCAGCAGCTTGGGACAGGAATACAATGAGCAGTTCTTC. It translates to CASSLGQEYNEQFF.

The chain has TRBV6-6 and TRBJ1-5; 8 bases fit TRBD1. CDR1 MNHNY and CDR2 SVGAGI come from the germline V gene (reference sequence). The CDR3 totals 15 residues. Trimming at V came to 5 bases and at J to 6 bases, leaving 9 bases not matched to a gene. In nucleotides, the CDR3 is TGTGCCAGCAGTGGACAGGGAGGGATGGCTCAGCCCCAGCATTTT. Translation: CASSGQGGMAQPQHF.

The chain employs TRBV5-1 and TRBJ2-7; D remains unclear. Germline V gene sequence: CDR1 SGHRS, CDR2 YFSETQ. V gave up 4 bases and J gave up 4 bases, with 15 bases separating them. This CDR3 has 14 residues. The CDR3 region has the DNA TGCGCCAGCAGCCCGGACGCGACTGAATACGAGCAGTACTTC. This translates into CASSPDATEYEQYF.

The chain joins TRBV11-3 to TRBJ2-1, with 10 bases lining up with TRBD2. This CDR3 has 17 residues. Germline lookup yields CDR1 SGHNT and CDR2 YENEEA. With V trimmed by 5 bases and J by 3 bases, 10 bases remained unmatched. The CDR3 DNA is TGTGCCAGCAGCCCCTCCTTAGCGGGAGGACTCTACAATGAGCAGTTCTTC. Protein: CASSPSLAGGLYNEQFF.

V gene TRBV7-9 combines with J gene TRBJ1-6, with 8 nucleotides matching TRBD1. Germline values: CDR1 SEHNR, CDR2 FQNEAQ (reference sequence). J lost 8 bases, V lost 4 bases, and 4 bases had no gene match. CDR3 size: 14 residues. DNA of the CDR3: TGTGCCAGCAGCTGGACAGGGAGTTATTCACCCCTCCACTTT. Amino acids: CASSWTGSYSPLHF.

CDR3 bases: TGTGCCAGCAGGGCGACAGGGGGTAATGAAAAACTGTTTTTT. It codes for CASRATGGNEKLFF. The V and J genes are TRBV28 and TRBJ1-4; TRBD1 agrees at 9 bases. The CDR3 length is 14 residues. V dropped 6 bases and J dropped 4; count of bases not matched to a gene: 3. The germline V gene encodes CDR1 MDHEN and CDR2 SYDVKM.

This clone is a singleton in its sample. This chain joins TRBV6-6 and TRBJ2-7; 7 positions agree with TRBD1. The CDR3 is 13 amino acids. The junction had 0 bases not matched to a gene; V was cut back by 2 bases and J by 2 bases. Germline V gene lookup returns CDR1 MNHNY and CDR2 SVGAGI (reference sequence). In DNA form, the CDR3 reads TGTGCCAGCAGTTACGACAGGGCCTACGAGCAGTACTTC. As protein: CASSYDRAYEQYF.

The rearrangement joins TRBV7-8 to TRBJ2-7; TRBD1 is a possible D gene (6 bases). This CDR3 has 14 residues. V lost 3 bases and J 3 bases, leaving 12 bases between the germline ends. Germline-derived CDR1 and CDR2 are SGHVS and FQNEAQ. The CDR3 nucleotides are TGTGCCAGCAGCTTGGGCCAGGGGTACTACGAGCAGTACTTC. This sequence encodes CASSLGQGYYEQYF.

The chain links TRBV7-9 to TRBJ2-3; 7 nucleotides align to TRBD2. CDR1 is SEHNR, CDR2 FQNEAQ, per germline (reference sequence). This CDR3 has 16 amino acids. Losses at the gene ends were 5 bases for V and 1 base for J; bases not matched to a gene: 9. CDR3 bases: TGTGCCAGCAGCAAAGTAGCGGGCGGTGGCACAGATACGCAGTATTTT. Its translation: CASSKVAGGGTDTQYF.

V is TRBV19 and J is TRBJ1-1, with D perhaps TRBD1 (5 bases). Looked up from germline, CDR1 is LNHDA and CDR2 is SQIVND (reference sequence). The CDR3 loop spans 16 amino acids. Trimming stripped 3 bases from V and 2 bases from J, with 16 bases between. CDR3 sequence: CASSMFRERDNTEAFF. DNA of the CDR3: TGTGCCAGTAGTATGTTCAGGGAGAGGGACAACACTGAAGCTTTCTTT.

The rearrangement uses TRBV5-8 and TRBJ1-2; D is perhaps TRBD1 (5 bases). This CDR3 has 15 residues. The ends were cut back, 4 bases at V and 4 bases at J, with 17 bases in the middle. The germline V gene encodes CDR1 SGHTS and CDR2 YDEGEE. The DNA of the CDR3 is TGTGCCAGCAGCGCAGGGCAGGGTGGAGGCTATGGCTACACCTTC. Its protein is CASSAGQGGGYGYTF.

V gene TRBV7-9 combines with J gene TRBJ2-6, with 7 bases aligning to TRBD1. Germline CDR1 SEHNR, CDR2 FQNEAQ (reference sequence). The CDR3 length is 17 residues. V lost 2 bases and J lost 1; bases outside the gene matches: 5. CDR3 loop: CASSLPRQGSGANVLTF. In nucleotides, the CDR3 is TGTGCCAGCAGCTTACCCCGACAGGGTTCTGGGGCCAACGTCCTGACTTTC.

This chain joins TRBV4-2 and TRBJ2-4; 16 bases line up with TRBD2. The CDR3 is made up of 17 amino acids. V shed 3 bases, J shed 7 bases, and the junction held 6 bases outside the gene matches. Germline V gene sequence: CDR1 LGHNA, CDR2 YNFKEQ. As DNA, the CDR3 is TGTGCCAGCAGCCAGGGGACTAGCGGGAGGGCCCGGAACATTCAGTACTTC. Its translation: CASSQGTSGRARNIQYF.

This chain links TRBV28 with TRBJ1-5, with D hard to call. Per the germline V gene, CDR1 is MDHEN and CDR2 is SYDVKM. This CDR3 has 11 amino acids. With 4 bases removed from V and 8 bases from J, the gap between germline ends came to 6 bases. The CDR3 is CASSSGEPQHF. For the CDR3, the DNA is TGTGCCAGCAGTTCCGGGGAGCCCCAGCATTTT.

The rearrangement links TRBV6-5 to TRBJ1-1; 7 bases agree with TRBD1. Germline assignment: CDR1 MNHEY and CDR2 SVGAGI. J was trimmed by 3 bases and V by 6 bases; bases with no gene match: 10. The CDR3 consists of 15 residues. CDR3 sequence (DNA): TGTGCCAGCAGCCAGGGGAACAGGGGCTACACTGAAGCTTTCTTT. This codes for CASSQGNRGYTEAFF.

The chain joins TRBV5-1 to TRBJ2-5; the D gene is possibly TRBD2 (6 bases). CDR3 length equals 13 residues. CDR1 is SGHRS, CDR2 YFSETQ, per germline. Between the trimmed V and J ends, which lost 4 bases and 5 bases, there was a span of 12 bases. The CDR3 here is CASSGGVRETQYF. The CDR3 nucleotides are TGCGCCAGCAGCGGCGGGGTTCGGGAGACCCAGTACTTC.

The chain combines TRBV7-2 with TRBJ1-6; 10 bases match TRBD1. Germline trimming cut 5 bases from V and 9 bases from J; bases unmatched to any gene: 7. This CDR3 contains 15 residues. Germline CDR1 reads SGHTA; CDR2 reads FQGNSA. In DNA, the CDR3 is TGTGCCAGCAGCCAGACAGGGGGCAAAGGTTCACCCCTCCACTTT. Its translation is CASSQTGGKGSPLHF.

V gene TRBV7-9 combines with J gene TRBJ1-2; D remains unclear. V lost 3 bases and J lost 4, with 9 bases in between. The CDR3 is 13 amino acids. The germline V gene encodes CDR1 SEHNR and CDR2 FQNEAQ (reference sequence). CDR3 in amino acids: CASSLSGLYGYTF. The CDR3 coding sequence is TGTGCCAGCAGCTTGAGCGGACTCTATGGCTACACCTTC.

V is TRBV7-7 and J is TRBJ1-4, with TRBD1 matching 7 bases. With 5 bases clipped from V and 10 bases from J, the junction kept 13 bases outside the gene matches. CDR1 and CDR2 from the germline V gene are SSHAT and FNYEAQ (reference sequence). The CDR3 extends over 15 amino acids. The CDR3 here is CASSPSRGGGGKLFF. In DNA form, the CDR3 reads TGTGCCAGCAGCCCCTCCCGAGGGGGCGGGGGAAAACTGTTTTTT.

The CDR3 sequence: CASSPSPGTGAYEQYF. The DNA for the CDR3 is TGTGCCAGCAGCCCCTCCCCCGGGACAGGGGCCTACGAGCAGTACTTC. The chain recombines TRBV5-4 with TRBJ2-7; TRBD1 matches at 10 bases. V trimming: 4 bases; J trimming: 2 bases; junction bases outside the gene matches: 9. The CDR3 covers 16 residues. Germline-derived CDR1 and CDR2 are SGHNT and YYREEE (reference sequence).

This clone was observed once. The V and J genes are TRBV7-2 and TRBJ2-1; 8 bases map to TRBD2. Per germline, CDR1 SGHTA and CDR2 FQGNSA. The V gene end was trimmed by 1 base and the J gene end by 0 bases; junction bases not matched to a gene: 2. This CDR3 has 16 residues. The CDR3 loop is CASSLVAGGSYNEQFF. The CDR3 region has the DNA TGTGCCAGCAGCTTAGTCGCGGGAGGCTCCTACAATGAGCAGTTCTTC.